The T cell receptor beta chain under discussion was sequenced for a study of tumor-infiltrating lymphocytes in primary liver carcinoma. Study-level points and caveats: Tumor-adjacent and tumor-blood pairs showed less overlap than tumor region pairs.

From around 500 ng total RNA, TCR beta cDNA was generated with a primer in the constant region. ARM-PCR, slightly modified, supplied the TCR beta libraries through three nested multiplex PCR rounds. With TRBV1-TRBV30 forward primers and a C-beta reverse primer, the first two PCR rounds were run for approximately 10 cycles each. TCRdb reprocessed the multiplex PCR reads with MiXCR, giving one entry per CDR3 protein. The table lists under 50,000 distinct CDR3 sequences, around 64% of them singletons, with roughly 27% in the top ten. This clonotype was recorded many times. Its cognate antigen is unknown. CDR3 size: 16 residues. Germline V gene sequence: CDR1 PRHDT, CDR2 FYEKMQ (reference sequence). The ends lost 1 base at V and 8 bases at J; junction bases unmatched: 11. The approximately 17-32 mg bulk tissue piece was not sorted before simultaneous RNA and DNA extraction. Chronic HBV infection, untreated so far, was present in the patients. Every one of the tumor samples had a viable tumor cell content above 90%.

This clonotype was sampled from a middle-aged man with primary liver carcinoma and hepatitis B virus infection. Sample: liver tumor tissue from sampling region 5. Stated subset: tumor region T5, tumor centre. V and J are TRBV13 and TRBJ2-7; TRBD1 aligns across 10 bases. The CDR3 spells CASSLALGQGRFQQYF. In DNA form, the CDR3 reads TGTGCCAGCAGCTTAGCGCTGGGACAGGGGCGCTTCCAGCAGTACTTC. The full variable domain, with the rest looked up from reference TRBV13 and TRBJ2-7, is AAGVIQSPRHLIKEKRETATLKCYPIPRHDTVYWYQQGPGQDPQFLISFYEKMQSDKGSIPDRFSAQQFSDYHSELNMSSLELGDSALYFCASSLALGQGRFQQYFGPGTRLTVT.